Sequencing of this T cell receptor (beta chain) was carried out in a study of cytomegalovirus exposure and HLA in healthy donors. Study conclusions and caveats: Listed as cytomegalovirus-associated were 164 TCR beta chains.

Germline V gives CDR1 MNHNY, CDR2 SVGAGI (reference sequence). The CDR3 totals 15 residues. Trimming left V 9 bases short and J 4 bases short, with 16 bases between. There were likely unrecorded immune exposures, though donors were nominally healthy when sampled. In the PCR, 60 Vbeta and 13 Jbeta primers were used. Repertoires were generated with immunoSEQ multiplex PCR, while TCRdb's copy carries only in-frame clones and drops some. Here the sample spans 100,000 or so clones, more than 75% being singletons. Concerning this clone itself: Antigen unknown.

The sequenced sample was PBMCs. This chain links TRBV6-6 with TRBJ2-6, with D perhaps TRBD2 (6 bases). The source of this sequence is a woman aged 40 to 49 in good health and CMV-seropositive. In nucleotides, the CDR3 is TGTGCCAGGGGGTTGGGGGGTAAAGGGGCCAACGTCCTGACTTTC. Protein: CARGLGGKGANVLTF.